Shown below are 4 T cell receptor beta chains from a single sample sequenced in a study of cytomegalovirus exposure and HLA in healthy donors. Vbeta (60) and Jbeta (13) primers were used in the PCR. Sequenced by immunoSEQ multiplex PCR; TCRdb stores in-frame clones only, minus some. Among some 200,000 clones listed, roughly four fifths were seen once. Sequencing was done on a sample of PBMCs. These receptors originate from a man aged 50-59 years in good health and CMV-seronegative.

The rearrangement links TRBV12-5 to TRBJ2-3; 9 bases are shared with TRBD2. The junction had 16 bases not matched to a gene; V was cut back by 5 bases and J by 1 base. The CDR3 has 19 amino acids. Germline V CDR1 and CDR2: LGHNT, FRNRAP. In DNA form, the CDR3 reads TGTGCTAGTGGTCGCCCCCGGGTGGGGCGGGGGGGCGGCACAGATACGCAGTATTTT. As protein: CASGRPRVGRGGGTDTQYF.

The chain links TRBV29-1 to TRBJ2-5; no firm D call. V lost 0 bases to trimming and J lost 4 bases, with 15 bases between them. The CDR3 extends over 15 amino acids. The V gene's germline CDR1 is SQVTM and CDR2 ANQGSEA. This CDR3 is CSVEDFRPTGETQYF. The CDR3 DNA reads as TGCAGCGTTGAAGATTTTAGACCTACGGGAGAGACCCAGTACTTC.

This clone was counted a single time. The rearrangement uses TRBV13 and TRBJ2-7; 7 bases align to TRBD1. V was clipped by 2 bases and J by 6 bases; unmatched bases: 7. CDR3 length: 14 amino acids. Germline V gene data show CDR1 as PRHDT and CDR2 as FYEKMQ (reference sequence). The CDR3 spells CASSLYSDRAEQYF. The CDR3 nucleotides read TGTGCCAGCAGCTTATACTCCGACAGGGCCGAGCAGTACTTC.

This clone was found a few times. This CDR3 is also generated by other DNA sequences in the sample. The chain combines TRBV5-1 with TRBJ1-2; 7 bases line up with TRBD1. The CDR3 contains 12 residues. J lost 5 bases, V lost 7 bases, and 5 bases had no gene match. Germline V gives CDR1 SGHRS, CDR2 YFSETQ. CDR3 DNA: TGCGCCAGCCGGGACAGAGGTTATGGCTACACCTTC. Protein product: CASRDRGYGYTF.